This section outlines one T cell receptor (beta chain) sequence together with its context. What this receptor recognizes is not known. Nothing much larger sits one base from this clone, and base qualities are not available. TCRbeta CDR3 regions were amplified from genomic DNA by means of the immunoSEQ Assay, a bias-controlled multiplex PCR. Processing in the source paper ran as follows. The number of nucleated cells in each sample was estimated from the amplification of reference gene primers within the assay. Sequence reads were collapsed and filtered to measure the absolute abundance of every unique TCRbeta CDR3 rearrangement. For each sample, productive Simpson clonality was calculated by taking the square root of Simpson's diversity index across productive rearrangements. TCRdb provides this immuneACCESS table in a form limited to in-frame rearrangements. Some clones are lacking; in checked studies, under half of them reflect an unresolved V gene, and why the rest are absent is not known. Clone size and V and J calls were adopted from that table, with D and trimming inferred from the DNA. Here the sample has about 430,000 clones; 88% occur a single time. The biggest ten clones account for more than 0.85% of the sample.

CDR1 and CDR2, looked up from the germline V gene, are MGHRA and YSYEKL. Trimming costs V 2 bases and J 6 bases, and their ends lie 11 bases apart. The CDR3 covers 13 residues, taking in both the cysteine and the phenylalanine. Only CDR3 DNA remains: 39 bases, in frame from the first base. This entry comes from a study of blood T cell repertoires in COVID-19 (dated by TCRdb to the early 2020s). With regard to the full study: Samples covering the acute and convalescent phases of COVID-19 were provided by collaborators in the United States, Italy and Spain. The material from the prospective study consisted of cDNA or gDNA derived from T cells, B-cell-depleted T cells, or PBMCs. The dataset comprised deeply sampled blood TCRbeta repertoires from subjects exposed to, actively infected with, or recovered from COVID-19. A freely available public database, intended as a resource for researchers studying the immune response to SARS-CoV-2, is where the repertoires were released. Samples came from the ongoing ImmuneRACE study (first 160 participants) plus 1,254 subjects from 6 global collaborators. A de-identified subject ID, COVID-19 status, age in years and sex were almost always included in the sample metadata. Where HLA class I and class II types were available, the types were taken from metadata supplied by the sample provider, not from assay-based typing.

Participants in the prospective study were aged about 18 to 89 years, lived in 20 to 25 United States geographic areas, and enrolled through a virtual design. Cohort assignment in the prospective study relied on participant-reported clinical history from a screening survey and a study questionnaire. In the prospective study, whole blood, serum and a nasopharyngeal or oropharyngeal swab were collected from each participant by mobile phlebotomists. Participants in the prospective study had the option to provide additional blood draws and questionnaires over a 2-month period. Before DNA extraction, prospective study blood samples were shipped either frozen or at room temperature. On the study overall, not on this receptor specifically: The amount of clinical and demographic metadata varied by source and participant and was provided uncurated.

The source is a woman aged 30 to 39 with acute COVID-19. The chain employs TRBV4-1 and TRBJ2-7; the best D guess is TRBD1, with 6 bases matching. The material sequenced was PBMCs or T cells enriched from blood (not recorded which). The DNA sequence is as follows: TGCGCCAGCAGCCAACAGGGGTCTGCCGAGCAGTACTTC. Its translation is CASSQQGSAEQYF.